Each of the 19 T cell receptor beta chains below was sequenced from the same sample in a study of cytomegalovirus exposure and HLA in healthy donors. Use of 60 Vbeta and 13 Jbeta primers characterized the PCR. The method was immunoSEQ multiplex PCR; TCRdb's version includes in-frame clones alone and lacks a portion of them. The table lists approximately 120,000 clones, around two thirds of them singletons. Sequencing input: PBMCs. Receptors originate from a human donor in good health.

The chain is built from TRBV5-1 and TRBJ2-6; the D gene is possibly TRBD1 (5 bases). Trimming removed 0 bases from V and 0 bases from J, with 13 bases in between. The CDR3 loop spans 18 amino acids. CDR1 is SGHRS, CDR2 YFSETQ, per germline. Here the CDR3 reads CASSLVGVSGSGANVLTF. The DNA for the CDR3 is TGCGCCAGCAGCTTGGTAGGGGTATCAGGCTCTGGGGCCAACGTCCTGACTTTC.

In its sample, this clone was seen a few times. The chain is built from TRBV15 and TRBJ2-3, with a possible D match to TRBD2 (5 bases). The CDR3 has 16 amino acids. The germline V and J ends were trimmed by 1 base and 0 bases, with 11 bases remaining between them. Per the germline V gene, CDR1 is LNHNV and CDR2 is YYDKDF (reference sequence). This chain's CDR3 is CATSRGVEGSTDTQYF. The CDR3 DNA follows: TGTGCCACCAGCAGAGGGGTTGAGGGTAGCACAGATACGCAGTATTTT.

In its sample, this clone was seen once. This chain links TRBV6-5 with TRBJ2-3; D is uncertain. Germline CDR1 MNHEY, CDR2 SVGAGI. This CDR3 is 14 amino acids long. The ends were cut back, 7 bases at V and 4 bases at J, with 15 bases in the middle. The CDR3 sequence: CASKSRGVADTQYF. The CDR3 region has the DNA TGTGCCAGCAAGAGCCGTGGTGTAGCAGATACGCAGTATTTT.

The sample holds a few counts of this clone. This rearrangement joins TRBV28 to TRBJ1-2; D possibly corresponds to TRBD1 (5 bases). V lost 3 bases and J lost 8, with 10 bases in between. Germline CDR1 MDHEN, CDR2 SYDVKM. This CDR3 has 12 residues. The CDR3 loop reads CASSLGRAGYTF. CDR3 nucleotide sequence: TGTGCCAGCAGTTTGGGCAGGGCGGGCTACACCTTC.

The chain links TRBV6-6 to TRBJ1-1; D gene unclear. Trimming left V 7 bases short and J 1 base short, with 19 bases between. The CDR3 spans 16 residues. Germline values: CDR1 MNHNY, CDR2 SVGAGI (reference sequence). CDR3 in amino acids: CASTPNPTVRNTEAFF. CDR3 nucleotide sequence: TGTGCCAGCACCCCCAATCCCACCGTGCGGAACACTGAAGCTTTCTTT.

This clone was detected a few times. V and J are TRBV19 and TRBJ1-1; TRBD1 matches 8 bases. CDR1 and CDR2 (germline): LNHDA, SQIVND (reference sequence). The V and J ends lost 6 bases and 1 base, in that order; junction bases with no gene match: 7. The CDR3 sequence is 15 residues long. CDR3 residues: CASRPQGAQNTEAFF. DNA of the CDR3: TGTGCCAGTAGGCCTCAGGGGGCGCAGAACACTGAAGCTTTCTTT. The whole variable domain, remainder taken from reference TRBV19 and TRBJ1-1, is DGGITQSPKYLFRKEGQNVTLSCEQNLNHDAMYWYRQDPGQGLRLIYYSQIVNDFQKGDIAEGYSVSREKKESFPLTVTSAQKNPTAFYLCASRPQGAQNTEAFFGQGTRLTVV.

The V call is TRBV6-1, the J call TRBJ2-1; D perhaps matches TRBD1 (6 bases). Germline values: CDR1 MNHNS, CDR2 SASEGT. V lost 3 bases, J lost 4 bases, and 22 bases lay in between. The CDR3 sequence is 18 residues long. Here the CDR3 DNA reads TGTGCCAGCAGTGAGGCTTTCAGGGGCCCTACCAGTTACAATGAGCAGTTCTTC. Translating it yields CASSEAFRGPTSYNEQFF.

The count of this clone is one. The rearrangement links TRBV7-2 to TRBJ2-1; TRBD2 aligns across 12 bases. This CDR3 has 18 residues. Per germline, CDR1 SGHTA and CDR2 FQGNSA. With V trimmed by 4 bases and J by 4 bases, 11 bases remained unmatched. In DNA, the CDR3 is TGTGCCAGCAGCTCGGACGGACTAGCGGGGCCACTATACAATGAGCAGTTCTTC. Its protein product is CASSSDGLAGPLYNEQFF.

V usage is TRBV5-1 and J usage is TRBJ2-7, with 8 bases that match TRBD2. J lost 6 bases, V lost 4 bases, and 9 bases had no gene match. The germline CDR1 and CDR2 sequences are SGHRS and YFSETQ. The CDR3 has 14 residues. CDR3 in amino acids: CASSAKGLDSEQYF. The CDR3 DNA sequence: TGCGCCAGCAGCGCGAAGGGACTAGACTCCGAGCAGTACTTC. The variable domain in full, completed from reference TRBV5-1 and TRBJ2-7, reads KAGVTQTPRYLIKTRGQQVTLSCSPISGHRSVSWYQQTPGQGLQFLFEYFSETQRNKGNFPGRFSGRQFSNSRSEMNVSTLELGDSALYLCASSAKGLDSEQYFGPGTRLTVT.

The chain combines TRBV4-2 with TRBJ2-7, with 7 bases matching TRBD1. The V gene's germline CDR1 is LGHNA and CDR2 YNFKEQ. Losses at the gene ends were 4 bases for V and 2 bases for J; bases not matched to a gene: 5. The CDR3 extends over 14 amino acids. DNA for the CDR3: TGTGCCAGCAGCCGTTCCGGGACAGCCTACGAGCAGTACTTC. It translates to CASSRSGTAYEQYF.

V usage is TRBV7-2 and J usage is TRBJ1-5; D perhaps matches TRBD1 (5 bases). The germline gives CDR1 SGHTA, CDR2 FQGNSA. The CDR3 runs to 15 residues. V lost 5 bases and J lost 1, with 12 bases in between. The CDR3 nucleotides are TGTGCCAGCAGCCAGGAGGGGTGGAGCAATCAGCCCCAGCATTTT. This codes for CASSQEGWSNQPQHF.

The J gene is TRBJ2-7, the V gene TRBV21-1; the table calls TRBD1, which could not be checked here. TRBV21-1 corresponds to a pseudogene. The CDR3 is 15 amino acids. The CDR3 region is CASSPDRRSSYEQYF. CDR3 nucleotides: TGTGCCAGCAGCCCTGACAGGAGAAGCTCCTACGAGCAGTACTTC.

V gene TRBV5-6 combines with J gene TRBJ2-5; a possible D gene is TRBD2 (6 bases). This CDR3 region has 14 residues. Per germline, CDR1 SGHDT and CDR2 YYEEEE. Trimming removed 4 bases from V and 5 bases from J, with 15 bases in between. CDR3 nucleotides: TGTGCCAGCAGCCTCAGGGCCGGAGGGGAGACCCAGTACTTC. As protein: CASSLRAGGETQYF.

The chain is built from TRBV11-2 and TRBJ2-5; TRBD2 matches at 7 bases. The J segment lost 4 bases and the V segment lost 5 bases, leaving 10 bases of the junction unmatched. The germline V gene has CDR1 SGHAT and CDR2 FQNNGV. The CDR3 length is 15 residues. DNA of the CDR3: TGTGCCAGCAGCCCTACTCGATCTAGCGGAGAGACCCAGTACTTC. Its protein is CASSPTRSSGETQYF.

This clone was seen a single time. The chain recombines TRBV6-5 with TRBJ1-2; no reliable D call. This CDR3 has 13 amino acids. Germline CDR1 MNHEY, CDR2 SVGAGI. Trimming shortened V by 2 bases and J by 8 bases, and 12 bases separated the two germline ends. CDR3 nucleotides: TGTGCCAGCAGTTACGGAGGAACAGTGGGCTACACCTTC. Its translation is CASSYGGTVGYTF.

The V gene is TRBV7-9, the J gene TRBJ2-2; 11 bases fit TRBD2. CDR1 is SEHNR and CDR2 is FQNEAQ in the germline V gene (reference sequence). There are 13 residues in the CDR3. After removal of 3 bases from V and 11 bases from J, the junction contained 2 bases not matched to a gene. CDR3 sequence reads: CASSFSGGAELFF. CDR3 bases: TGTGCCAGCAGCTTTAGCGGGGGGGCCGAGCTGTTTTTT.

This clone was seen a handful of times. This sequence joins TRBV28 and TRBJ1-2; D remains unclear. Germline V gene lookup returns CDR1 MDHEN and CDR2 SYDVKM. V was cut by 5 bases and J by 8 bases, with 15 bases left in between. CDR3 length equals 13 residues. The CDR3 here is CASSPPRVSGYTF. The CDR3 coding sequence is TGTGCCAGCAGTCCGCCGAGGGTAAGCGGCTACACCTTC.

The count of this clone is one. The chain carries TRBV7-9 and TRBJ2-2; 8 nucleotides align to TRBD1. The CDR3 is made up of 15 amino acids. CDR1 and CDR2 (germline): SEHNR, FQNEAQ (reference sequence). Losses at the gene ends were 3 bases for V and 5 bases for J; bases not matched to a gene: 5. This chain's CDR3 is CASSFDRGGTGELFF. Written as DNA, the CDR3 is TGTGCCAGCAGCTTTGACAGGGGTGGGACCGGGGAGCTGTTTTTT.

The chain couples TRBV28 to TRBJ2-2; D gene unclear. Trimming left V 5 bases short and J 5 bases short, with 12 bases between. The CDR3 contains 14 residues. Germline V lookup: CDR1 MDHEN, CDR2 SYDVKM. The CDR3 DNA reads as TGTGCCAGCAGTCCCAGCGCTGTAACCGGGGAGCTGTTTTTT. Amino acids: CASSPSAVTGELFF.